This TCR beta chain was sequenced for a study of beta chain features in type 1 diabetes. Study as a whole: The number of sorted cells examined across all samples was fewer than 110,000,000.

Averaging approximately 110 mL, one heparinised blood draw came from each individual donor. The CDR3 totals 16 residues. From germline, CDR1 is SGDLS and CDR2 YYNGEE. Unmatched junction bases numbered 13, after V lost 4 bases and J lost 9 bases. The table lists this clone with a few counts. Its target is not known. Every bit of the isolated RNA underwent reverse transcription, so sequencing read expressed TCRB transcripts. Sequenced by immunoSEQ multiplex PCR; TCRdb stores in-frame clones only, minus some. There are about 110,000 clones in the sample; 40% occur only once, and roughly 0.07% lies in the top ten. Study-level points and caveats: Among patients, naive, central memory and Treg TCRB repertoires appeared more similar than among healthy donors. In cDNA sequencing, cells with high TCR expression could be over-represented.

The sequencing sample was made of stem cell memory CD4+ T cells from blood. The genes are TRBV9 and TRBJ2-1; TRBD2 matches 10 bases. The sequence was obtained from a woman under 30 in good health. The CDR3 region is CASSTGAGGRPGEQFF. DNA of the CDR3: TGTGCCAGCAGCACCGGAGCGGGAGGGCGCCCTGGTGAGCAGTTCTTC.